This TCR beta chain was identified during a study of T-cell memory formation after mild COVID-19. Study overall: TCR clusters mostly belonged to single donors.

Regarding the study as a whole: A second wave expanding day 15 to 37 was CD4+-biased; contracting clones were balanced.

This clonotype showed up just a few times. The target antigen is unknown. UMIs and sample barcodes were carried by the TCR alpha and TCR beta cDNA libraries that 5'RACE produced using constant-segment primers. From the 5' RACE reads, TCRdb called clonotypes with MiXCR, one entry per CDR3 protein. The table lists 250,000 to 350,000 distinct CDR3 sequences, roughly 15% of them singletons, with 20% to 25% in the top ten. Germline loops: CDR1 LNHDA, CDR2 SQIVND (reference sequence). The CDR3 totals 15 residues. V lost 8 bases to trimming and J lost 4 bases; unmatched junction nucleotides: 9. The sample taken for sequencing was PBMCs or a T cell subset sorted from them (not recorded which). The J gene is TRBJ2-2, the V gene TRBV19; 8 bases match TRBD1. This clonotype originated in a man between 18 and 29 years old who had mild COVID-19 (a few samples of this study predate the infection). Cell type and time point are not known. CDR3 region: CASHDDRGGTGELFF. The DNA for the CDR3 is TGTGCCAGTCATGACGACAGGGGAGGCACCGGGGAGCTGTTTTTT. Full variable domain (missing parts from reference TRBV19 and TRBJ2-2): DGGITQSPKYLFRKEGQNVTLSCEQNLNHDAMYWYRQDPGQGLRLIYYSQIVNDFQKGDIAEGYSVSREKKESFPLTVTSAQKNPTAFYLCASHDDRGGTGELFFGEGSRLTVL.